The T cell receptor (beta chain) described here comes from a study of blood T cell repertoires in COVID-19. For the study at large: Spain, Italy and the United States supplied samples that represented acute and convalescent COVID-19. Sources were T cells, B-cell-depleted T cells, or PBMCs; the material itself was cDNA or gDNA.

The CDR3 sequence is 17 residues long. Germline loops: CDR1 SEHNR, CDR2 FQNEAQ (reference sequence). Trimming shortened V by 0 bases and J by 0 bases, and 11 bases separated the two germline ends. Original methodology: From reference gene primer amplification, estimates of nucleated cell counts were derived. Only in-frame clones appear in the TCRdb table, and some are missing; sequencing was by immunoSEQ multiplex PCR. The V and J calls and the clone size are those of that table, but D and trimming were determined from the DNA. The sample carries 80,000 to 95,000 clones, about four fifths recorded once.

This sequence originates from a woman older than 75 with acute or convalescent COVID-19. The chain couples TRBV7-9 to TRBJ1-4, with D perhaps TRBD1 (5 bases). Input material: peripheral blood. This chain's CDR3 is CASSLALTGATNEKLFF. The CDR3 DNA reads TGTGCCAGCAGCTTAGCGTTGACGGGGGCAACTAATGAAAAACTGTTTTTT.